This T cell receptor gamma chain was profiled in a study of Vδ1+ human thymocytes (dated by TCRdb to 2016 to 2018). Regarding the research as a whole: The study characterised mRNA-level TRG and TRD CDR3 repertoires of highly purified Vdelta1+ thymocytes from young children as a data resource. Earlier work had validated the multiplex-based CDR3 amplicon strategy against 5'RACE-based methods for generating CDR3 amplicons.

Remarks on this clone: The antigen it binds to is not known. Nothing much larger sits one base from this clone, and base qualities are not available.

Broad study findings and their caveats: The authors advised highly purified populations and single-cell validation, since unexpected Vdelta2 sequences could cause misinterpretation of bulk repertoire data. Many TRG clonotypes were found to be shared between donors (up to roughly 7x10^3), whereas TRD repertoires were found to be essentially private (max 116 shared). Despite high sort purity, approximately 19% of thymic TRD sequences were Vdelta2 (and few Vdelta3), unlike peripheral blood Vdelta1+ controls. No clustering by age or sex was observed, so analyses did not stratify donors by these variables. The thymic TRG and TRD repertoires appeared highly polyclonal, with Gaussian CDR3 length distributions, in contrast to the oligoclonal repertoires of peripheral blood.

CDR1 and CDR2, looked up from the germline V gene, are EGSTGY and YDSYTSSV. The CDR3 holds 15 amino acids from the cysteine to the phenylalanine. The read is trimmed to its CDR3 DNA, 45 bases read in frame from base 1. Unmatched junction bases come to 6, with V trimmed by 1 base and J by 0 bases. RNA was isolated using the RNeasy mini kit, and reverse transcription was performed with Superscript III. CDR3 amplicons were produced by multiplex PCR using pooled V-gene forward primers and a constant-region reverse primer with Illumina adaptor overhangs. Amplicons were gel-purified, then indexed with Nextera index primers over approximately 8 extra PCR cycles and purified with AMPure XP beads. The libraries were sequenced on an Illumina MiSeq using paired-end 250 bp reads, dual indexing and a roughly 21% PhiX spike-in. In the paper's pipeline: Read quality was checked with FastQC, and TRG read pairs were merged using ea-utils fastq-join. IMGT/HighV-QUEST was used to annotate the sequences, only productive sequences with an unambiguous V-gene assignment were kept, and clonotypes were defined as sequences sharing an identical CDR3 sequence. VDJtools 1.1.1, tcR 2.2.3, Treemap and vegan Shannon diversity in R 3.4.4 were used for downstream analysis. TCRdb called clones from the public reads with CATT, and repeated DNA sequences were later combined into one row. For this entry, the V and J calls and clone size follow TCRdb and not the study's own pipeline. Across this sample there are 25,000 to 35,000 gamma-chain clones, with roughly a fifth seen only once. 1.5% to 2% of the sample rests with the top ten.

Thymic samples were depleted of alphabeta T cells, then CD3+ TCRVdelta1+ TCRVdelta2- thymocytes were FACS-sorted. The purity of the sorted Vdelta1+ thymocytes fell between about 98% and 99.6%. Thymic specimens were obtained from about 8 paediatric patients, aged from 5 days to 15 months, who were undergoing corrective cardiac surgery. Thymic tissue was dispersed and mononuclear cells isolated on a Histopaque-1077 density gradient. For staining, the antibodies used were anti-TCRVdelta1 clone TS8.2, anti-TCRVdelta2 clone B6, anti-CD3 clone HIT3a and anti-TCRalphabeta clone IP26. Recombination connected TRGV4 to TRGJ1 or TRGJ2. Sequenced input: Vdelta1+ gamma-delta thymocytes from the thymus. The cell subset or site label on this specimen signifies: FACS-sorted CD3+ TCRalphabeta- TCRVdelta1+ TCRVdelta2- thymocytes. This sequence originates from a boy less than two years old who had congenital heart surgery. The CDR3: CATWDGPPNYYKKLF. The bases are TGTGCCACCTGGGATGGCCCCCCGAATTATTATAAGAAACTCTTT.